This record looks at one TCR beta chain sequence and its context. This sample stems from a study of cytomegalovirus exposure and HLA in healthy donors. The PCR ran on 60 Vbeta and 13 Jbeta primers. As originally analysed: Later reanalysis found tens of millions of unique TCR beta chains, about 11 million of them shared. Generated by immunoSEQ multiplex PCR, the TCRdb table keeps only in-frame clones and is missing some. The DNA was the basis for D and trimming; V, J and clone size are from that table. Counted here are roughly 200,000 clones, around 88% occurring once; the ten biggest clones make up roughly 0.33%. There are 11 residues in the CDR3. Per germline, CDR1 MNHNY and CDR2 SVGAGI (reference sequence). Trimming pared 7 bases from V and 17 bases from J, leaving 17 bases between.

This chain connects TRBV6-6 to TRBJ2-2; D is possibly TRBD1 (5 bases). The receptor's source is a woman aged 25 to 45 in good health and CMV-seronegative. The specimen sequenced was PBMCs. The CDR3 protein is CASTQGRASFF. The CDR3 bases are TGTGCCAGCACCCAGGGCCGGGCGAGTTTTTTT.